This TCR beta chain was profiled in a study of blood T cell repertoires in COVID-19 (dated by TCRdb to about 2020). With regard to the full study: Collaborator samples came from the United States, Italy and Spain and covered acute and convalescent phases of COVID-19. Samples were obtained from the ongoing ImmuneRACE study (first 160 participants) and from 1,254 subjects provided by 6 global collaborators. Deeply sampled blood TCRbeta repertoires from subjects exposed to, actively infected with, or recovered from COVID-19 were included in the dataset. The material from the prospective study consisted of cDNA or gDNA derived from T cells, B-cell-depleted T cells, or PBMCs. A freely available public database, intended as a resource for researchers studying the immune response to SARS-CoV-2, is where the repertoires were released. Sample metadata almost always included a de-identified subject ID, COVID-19 status, age in years and sex. HLA class I and class II types, where available, came from metadata supplied by the sample provider rather than from assay-based typing. The paper's findings and limits, for the study overall: The amount of clinical and demographic metadata varied by source and participant and was provided uncurated.

V and J are trimmed by 5 bases and 9 bases, and the gene matches miss 9 bases of the junction. The CDR1 and CDR2 encoded by the germline V gene are MNHEY and SVGEGT. The CDR3 covers 14 residues, taking in both the cysteine and the phenylalanine. CDR3 DNA is the only sequence kept; it has 42 bases, read in frame from the first base. TCRbeta CDR3 regions were amplified from genomic DNA using the immunoSEQ Assay, a bias-controlled multiplex PCR. In the paper's pipeline: Within the assay, amplification of reference gene primers was used to estimate how many nucleated cells each sample contained. To quantify the absolute abundance of each unique TCRbeta CDR3 rearrangement, sequence reads were collapsed and filtered. Productive Simpson clonality was computed per sample as the square root of Simpson's diversity index over productive rearrangements. Not all clones reach the TCRdb copy of this immuneACCESS table, which keeps in-frame sequences only. Checked studies attribute under half of the gap to unresolved V genes and leave the rest unexplained. The DNA was the basis for D and trimming; V, J and clone size are from that table. The sample contains under 200,000 clones, 82% of them found a single time. The ten largest clones take up about 5.5% of the sample.

On this clone itself: It lacks a known antigen. Base qualities are not provided; no much larger clone lies one nucleotide away.

Participants in the prospective study were enrolled through a virtual design, were aged roughly 18 to 90 years, and lived in under 25 United States geographic areas. In the prospective study, participants were assigned to cohorts based on the clinical history participants reported in a screening survey and a study questionnaire. In the prospective study, whole blood, serum and a nasopharyngeal or oropharyngeal swab were collected from each participant by mobile phlebotomists. Participants in the prospective study had the option to provide additional blood draws and questionnaires over a roughly 2-month period. Blood samples from the prospective study were shipped frozen or at room temperature prior to DNA extraction.

Material: PBMCs or T cells enriched from blood (not recorded which). The receptor was isolated from a woman aged 55-69 years with acute COVID-19. The sequence links TRBV6-2 or TRBV6-3 to TRBJ1-5, with TRBD1 matching 8 junction bases. The CDR3 has the sequence CASSVRGLERPQHF. Read as DNA, the sequence is TGTGCCAGCAGTGTCAGGGGGCTAGAGCGGCCCCAGCATTTT.